The rows below give T cell receptor beta chains drawn from one sample of a study of T cells in tuberculosis. The assay was immunoSEQ multiplex PCR, and TCRdb's table has in-frame clones only and misses some. The sample holds tens of thousands of clones; over 90% are singletons and the top ten take over 1.1%. The sample here was PBMCs, taken at tuberculosis diagnosis. These receptors all stem from an adult with tuberculosis. Both conserved end residues are part of each CDR3. D genes are given only for firm matches. A clone size is listed for some rows: how often the clone was seen (once, few, many), or a class if it is expanded.

clone size: NA
J gene: TRBJ1-1
D gene: NA
V gene: TRBV6-6
CDR3 DNA: TGTGCCAGCAGGCTACCAGGGGAGAACACTGAAGCTTTCTTT
CDR3 protein: CASRLPGENTEAFF

clone size: NA
J gene: TRBJ2-2
D gene: NA
V gene: TRBV4-3
CDR3 DNA: TGCGCCAGCAGCCAGAGTCCGGGACTCCGGGGGACCGGGGAGCTGTTTTTT
CDR3 protein: CASSQSPGLRGTGELFF

clone size: NA
J gene: TRBJ2-5
D gene: TRBD2
V gene: TRBV4-3
CDR3 DNA: TGCGCCAGCAGCCCCCGGGTAGCGGGCTACGGAGAGACCCAGTACTTC
CDR3 protein: CASSPRVAGYGETQYF

clone size: NA
J gene: TRBJ2-1
D gene: NA
V gene: TRBV2
CDR3 DNA: TGTGCCAGCAGTAAGGAAACGGGAAACTACAATGAGCAGTTCTTC
CDR3 protein: CASSKETGNYNEQFF

clone size: NA
J gene: TRBJ1-2
D gene: NA
V gene: TRBV11-2
CDR3 DNA: TGTGCCAGCAGCTCCGAGGTCAGGGCCATCTATGGCTACACCTTC
CDR3 protein: CASSSEVRAIYGYTF

clone size: NA
J gene: TRBJ1-1
D gene: TRBD1
V gene: TRBV30
CDR3 DNA: TGTGCCTGGAGTCATAACAGGGGGAACACTGAAGCTTTCTTT
CDR3 protein: CAWSHNRGNTEAFF

clone size: once
J gene: TRBJ1-2
D gene: NA
V gene: TRBV30
CDR3 DNA: TGTGCCTGGAGTGGGACAGCCTATGGCTACACCTTC
CDR3 protein: CAWSGTAYGYTF

clone size: NA
J gene: TRBJ2-1
D gene: NA
V gene: TRBV15
CDR3 DNA: TGTGCCACCAGCAGAGGTGACAGTTTCGGTGAGCAGTTCTTC
CDR3 protein: CATSRGDSFGEQFF

clone size: NA
J gene: TRBJ1-3
D gene: NA
V gene: TRBV28
CDR3 DNA: TGTGCCAGCAGAGGGGCTGGGATAGCAGGAAACACCATATATTTT
CDR3 protein: CASRGAGIAGNTIYF

clone size: NA
J gene: TRBJ1-2
D gene: NA
V gene: TRBV7-9
CDR3 DNA: TGTGCCAGCAGGAAAACAGATGCCTATGGCTACACCTTC
CDR3 protein: CASRKTDAYGYTF

clone size: NA
J gene: TRBJ2-4
D gene: NA
V gene: TRBV6-1
CDR3 DNA: TGTGCCAGCACTAGCGTGAACATTCAGTACTTC
CDR3 protein: CASTSVNIQYF

clone size: NA
J gene: TRBJ2-5
D gene: TRBD1
V gene: TRBV15
CDR3 DNA: TGTGCCACCAGGCTACAGGGGGGTCGGGAGACCCAGTACTTC
CDR3 protein: CATRLQGGRETQYF

clone size: NA
J gene: TRBJ2-7
D gene: NA
V gene: TRBV10-3
CDR3 DNA: TGTGCCATCAAGGTTGCAGGTCACGAGCAGTACTTC
CDR3 protein: CAIKVAGHEQYF

clone size: NA
J gene: TRBJ2-7
D gene: TRBD1
V gene: TRBV11-2
CDR3 DNA: TGTGCCAGCAGTCACGCCCTACCGAGACAGGGGGCCTACGAGCAGTACTTC
CDR3 protein: CASSHALPRQGAYEQYF

clone size: NA
J gene: TRBJ1-1
D gene: NA
V gene: TRBV2
CDR3 DNA: TGTGCCAGCAGTGAAGGGTATGCGGGGACTGAAGCTTTCTTT
CDR3 protein: CASSEGYAGTEAFF

clone size: NA
J gene: TRBJ1-1
D gene: NA
V gene: TRBV2
CDR3 DNA: TGTGCCAGCCGGAGCGGGGTTTGGGCTTTCTTT
CDR3 protein: CASRSGVWAFF

clone size: NA
J gene: TRBJ2-3
D gene: TRBD2
V gene: TRBV18
CDR3 DNA: TGTGCCAGCTCACCCGGGACTACCGGAGGCACAGATACGCAGTATTTT
CDR3 protein: CASSPGTTGGTDTQYF

clone size: once
J gene: TRBJ1-3
D gene: TRBD1
V gene: TRBV9
CDR3 DNA: TGTGCCAGCAGCGCGCTATTGACAGGGCCGCTCTCTGGAAACACCATATATTTT
CDR3 protein: CASSALLTGPLSGNTIYF

clone size: NA
J gene: TRBJ2-3
D gene: TRBD1
V gene: TRBV4-1
CDR3 DNA: TGCGCCAGCAGCCAAGAGCCCAATACAGGGGGTTCCCGAACAGATACGCAGTATTTT
CDR3 protein: CASSQEPNTGGSRTDTQYF

clone size: NA
J gene: TRBJ2-5
D gene: TRBD2
V gene: TRBV7-2
CDR3 DNA: TGTGCCAGCAGCTTAGTGCGGACTAGCGGGAGAGAGACCCAGTACTTC
CDR3 protein: CASSLVRTSGRETQYF

clone size: NA
J gene: TRBJ2-1
D gene: TRBD2
V gene: TRBV14
CDR3 DNA: TGTGCCAGCAGCCGATCACAGACTAGCGGGATTGAAAATGAGCAGTTCTTC
CDR3 protein: CASSRSQTSGIENEQFF

clone size: NA
J gene: TRBJ2-2
D gene: TRBD2
V gene: TRBV7-2
CDR3 DNA: TGTGCCAGCAGCTTAGTCCGCGGGACTAGCGGGAGAAACACCGGGGAGCTGTTTTTT
CDR3 protein: CASSLVRGTSGRNTGELFF

clone size: NA
J gene: TRBJ1-4
D gene: TRBD1
V gene: TRBV6-5
CDR3 DNA: TGTGCCAGCAGTTACGCAGGGACAGGGCAGGAAAAACTGTTTTTT
CDR3 protein: CASSYAGTGQEKLFF

clone size: NA
J gene: TRBJ1-4
D gene: NA
V gene: TRBV28
CDR3 DNA: TGTGCCAGCAGTTTAGGCCCCGGTCGCCGGACAGATCCCAATGAAAAACTGTTTTTT
CDR3 protein: CASSLGPGRRTDPNEKLFF

clone size: NA
J gene: TRBJ2-1
D gene: TRBD2
V gene: TRBV30
CDR3 DNA: TGTGCCTGGAGTGTTCTAGCGGGTTACAATGAGCAGTTCTTC
CDR3 protein: CAWSVLAGYNEQFF

clone size: NA
J gene: TRBJ2-1
D gene: TRBD2
V gene: TRBV7-2
CDR3 DNA: TGTGCCAGCAGGGCGGGCGGGAGCTCCTACAATGAGCAGTTCTTC
CDR3 protein: CASRAGGSSYNEQFF

clone size: NA
J gene: TRBJ2-7
D gene: NA
V gene: TRBV19
CDR3 DNA: TGTGCCAGTAGCATGGGGGGTAGCTTCTACGAGCAGTACTTC
CDR3 protein: CASSMGGSFYEQYF

clone size: NA
J gene: TRBJ2-3
D gene: NA
V gene: TRBV19
CDR3 DNA: TGTGCCAGTAGTCTCAGGGGCTCAGATACGCAGTATTTT
CDR3 protein: CASSLRGSDTQYF

clone size: NA
J gene: TRBJ1-2
D gene: TRBD1
V gene: TRBV7-3
CDR3 DNA: TGTGCCAGCAGCCCCGGGACAGGGATTTCCAACTATGGCTACACCTTC
CDR3 protein: CASSPGTGISNYGYTF

clone size: NA
J gene: TRBJ2-3
D gene: TRBD2
V gene: TRBV5-1
CDR3 DNA: TGCGCCAGCAGCCCCGGGACTACCCCTCGCACAGATACGCAGTATTTT
CDR3 protein: CASSPGTTPRTDTQYF

clone size: once
J gene: TRBJ2-2
D gene: NA
V gene: TRBV7-2
CDR3 DNA: TGTGCCAGCAACGGACAGCCCGGGGAGCTGTTTTTT
CDR3 protein: CASNGQPGELFF

clone size: NA
J gene: TRBJ2-7
D gene: TRBD1
V gene: TRBV14
CDR3 DNA: TGTGCCAGCAGACCGGACAGGGTCGTAGGCTACGAGCAGTACTTC
CDR3 protein: CASRPDRVVGYEQYF

clone size: once
J gene: TRBJ1-5
D gene: NA
V gene: TRBV5-1
CDR3 DNA: TGCGCCAGCAGCTTGGCAGGGTATAGCAATCAGCCCCAGCATTTT
CDR3 protein: CASSLAGYSNQPQHF

clone size: NA
J gene: TRBJ2-7
D gene: NA
V gene: TRBV28
CDR3 DNA: TGTGCCAGCAGTTTCGCAGGAGGGGCCTACGAGCAGTACTTC
CDR3 protein: CASSFAGGAYEQYF

clone size: NA
J gene: TRBJ1-3
D gene: NA
V gene: TRBV9
CDR3 DNA: TGTGCCAGCAGCCCAACGTGGGGGGGTGGAAGAGGAAACACCATATATTTT
CDR3 protein: CASSPTWGGGRGNTIYF

clone size: NA
J gene: TRBJ2-7
D gene: TRBD2
V gene: TRBV27
CDR3 DNA: TGTGCCAGCAGTTCCTCTAGCGGGAGCTGGGAGCAGTACTTC
CDR3 protein: CASSSSSGSWEQYF

clone size: NA
J gene: TRBJ2-3
D gene: NA
V gene: TRBV6-4
CDR3 DNA: TGTGCCAGCAGTGAAGTGGCCTCCACAGATACGCAGTATTTT
CDR3 protein: CASSEVASTDTQYF

clone size: NA
J gene: TRBJ1-4
D gene: NA
V gene: TRBV19
CDR3 DNA: TGTGCCAGTAGTATAGGCGGACATTCAACTAATGAAAAACTGTTTTTT
CDR3 protein: CASSIGGHSTNEKLFF

clone size: NA
J gene: TRBJ2-6
D gene: NA
V gene: TRBV28
CDR3 DNA: TGTGCCAGCGGTGAGGTCAACTCTGGGGCCAACGTCCTGACTTTC
CDR3 protein: CASGEVNSGANVLTF

clone size: NA
J gene: TRBJ1-1
D gene: TRBD1
V gene: TRBV5-4
CDR3 DNA: TGTGCCAGCAGCTCGGGACAGCTGCTTAACACTGAAGCTTTCTTT
CDR3 protein: CASSSGQLLNTEAFF

clone size: NA
J gene: TRBJ2-5
D gene: NA
V gene: TRBV6-5
CDR3 DNA: TGTGCCAGCAGCATGACTAGGGCGATGGGAGAGACCCAGTACTTC
CDR3 protein: CASSMTRAMGETQYF

clone size: NA
J gene: TRBJ2-7
D gene: NA
V gene: TRBV6-6
CDR3 DNA: TGTGCCAGCAGTTACCGAGGGAGTGGCAACGAGCAGTACTTC
CDR3 protein: CASSYRGSGNEQYF

clone size: NA
J gene: TRBJ2-2
D gene: NA
V gene: TRBV7-9
CDR3 DNA: TGTGCCAGCAGCTTGGACAGACCCACCGGGGAGCTGTTTTTT
CDR3 protein: CASSLDRPTGELFF

clone size: once
J gene: TRBJ2-3
D gene: TRBD1
V gene: TRBV7-2
CDR3 DNA: TGTGCCAGCAGCTTAGTGACGGGACAGGGGTATTTT
CDR3 protein: CASSLVTGQGYF

clone size: NA
J gene: TRBJ2-3
D gene: NA
V gene: TRBV18
CDR3 DNA: TGTGCCAGCTCTCCTCTTGGGGCAGGCATGACAGATACGCAGTATTTT
CDR3 protein: CASSPLGAGMTDTQYF